This T cell receptor (beta chain) was sequenced during a study of T-cell memory formation after mild COVID-19. Notes on the study in general: Some clones that responded turned up in pre-infection memory, which suggests that cross-reactive memory joined in. CD4+ bias marked clones expanding day 15 to 37, unlike balanced contracting clones.

This clonotype was found a few times. Antigen specificity is unknown. TCRdb passed the 5' RACE reads through MiXCR, listing each CDR3 protein once. The sample has about 470,000 distinct CDR3 sequences; 15% to 20% are singletons. V was clipped by 5 bases and J by 3 bases, with 10 bases between them. The germline CDR1 and CDR2 sequences are SEHNR and FQNEAQ (reference sequence). The CDR3 totals 13 residues. This clonotype originated in an adult woman who had mild COVID-19 (a few samples of this study predate the infection). Cell type and time point are not known. Sequencing was done on a sample of PBMCs or a T cell subset sorted from them (not recorded which). This chain joins TRBV7-9 and TRBJ1-1; TRBD1 might be the D (6 bases). The CDR3, as DNA: TGTGCCAGCAGCCCGACAGGTTACACTGAAGCTTTCTTT. Its protein product is CASSPTGYTEAFF.